The next 15 T cell receptor beta chains were all read from a single sample in a study of shared clonotypes between healthy human individuals. CD8 cells classed as naive were CD45RO-negative and positively selected for CCR7, excluding terminally differentiated effector memory CD45RA+ cells. Using immunoSEQ multiplex PCR, the repertoire was profiled, and TCRdb retains in-frame clones only, with some absent. The data show hundreds of thousands of clones, about 96% seen once. The sequencing input was naive CD8+ T cells sorted from blood. The receptors originated from a woman in her 30s in good health.

The chain carries TRBV7-9 and TRBJ2-1; possible D gene TRBD2, 6 bases. Germline V gene data show CDR1 as SEHNR and CDR2 as FQNEAQ (reference sequence). Trimming cost V 10 bases and J 9 bases, with 13 bases left between them. There are 11 residues in the CDR3. The CDR3 DNA is TGTGCCACCGCCGGGAGTGCTGAGCAGTTCTTC. This translates into CATAGSAEQFF.

The chain recombines TRBV7-9 with TRBJ2-1; the match to TRBD2 covers 7 bases. Trimming cost V 3 bases and J 3 bases; bases outside gene matches: 5. The CDR3 totals 15 residues. Germline lookup yields CDR1 SEHNR and CDR2 FQNEAQ (reference sequence). The CDR3 loop is CASSLAGVDYNEQFF. The CDR3 nucleotides read TGTGCCAGCAGCTTGGCGGGAGTCGACTACAATGAGCAGTTCTTC.

This chain links TRBV4-1 with TRBJ2-1; possibly TRBD2 for D (6 bases). The germline V gene encodes CDR1 MGHRA and CDR2 YSYEKL. The V and J ends lost 1 base and 6 bases respectively, with 7 bases between them. This CDR3 contains 13 residues. The CDR3 spells CASSQGEANEQFF. The CDR3 DNA follows: TGCGCCAGCAGCCAAGGGGAGGCCAATGAGCAGTTCTTC.

Worth noting for this clone: Distinct nucleotide sequences in the sample also encode this CDR3. The V gene is TRBV30, the J gene TRBJ2-7, with D possibly TRBD1 on 5 matching bases. V lost 0 bases and J lost 3, with 6 bases in between. The CDR3 has 12 residues. In germline, CDR1 is GTSNPN, CDR2 SVGIG (reference sequence). CDR3 loop: CAWSVTGYEQYF. The DNA of the CDR3 is TGTGCCTGGAGTGTAACAGGCTACGAGCAGTACTTC.

This clone is a singleton in its sample. Other nucleotide sequences from this sample produce the same CDR3. This chain links TRBV7-6 with TRBJ2-3; D may match TRBD1 or TRBD2 (6 bases each). V lost 5 bases and J lost 2, with 14 bases in between. The germline gives CDR1 SGHVS, CDR2 FNYEAQ. The CDR3 runs to 15 residues. CDR3 sequence reads: CASSLGAGPTDTQYF. The CDR3 bases are TGTGCCAGCAGCCTGGGGGCGGGACCCACAGATACGCAGTATTTT. The variable domain in full, with the rest retrieved from reference TRBV7-6 and TRBJ2-3, is GAGVSQSPRYKVTKRGQDVALRCDPISGHVSLYWYRQALGQGPEFLTYFNYEAQQDKSGLPNDRFSAERPEGSISTLTIQRTEQRDSAMYRCASSLGAGPTDTQYFGPGTRLTVL.

This chain uses TRBV4-2 with TRBJ2-1; 9 bases align to TRBD1. The CDR3 has 16 residues. J gave up 2 bases and V 4 bases, and 6 bases lay outside the gene matches. Germline V gene sequence: CDR1 LGHNA, CDR2 YNFKEQ. DNA for the CDR3: TGTGCCAGCAGCCCAGATGGACAGGGGCCCTACAATGAGCAGTTCTTC. Translating gives CASSPDGQGPYNEQFF.

The CDR3 loop is CASGPEAFF. The DNA of the CDR3 is TGTGCCAGCGGCCCTGAAGCTTTCTTT. This sequence joins TRBV28 and TRBJ1-1; D call uncertain. The CDR3 consists of 9 residues. Germline CDR1 MDHEN, CDR2 SYDVKM. V was pared by 8 bases and J by 6 bases, with 4 bases between. Together with reference TRBV28 and TRBJ1-1, the CDR3 gives the full variable domain: DVKVTQSSRYLVKRTGEKVFLECVQDMDHENMFWYRQDPGLGLRLIYFSYDVKMKEKGDIPEGYSVSREKKERFSLILESASTNQTSMYLCASGPEAFFGQGTRLTVV.

The chain has TRBV7-2 and TRBJ2-5; D is undetermined. The J call may be in error: the DNA end matches TRBJ2-7 better. Germline V CDR1 and CDR2: SGHTA, FQGNSA. The CDR3 has 12 residues. CDR3 in amino acids: CASSYGSYEQYF. CDR3 coding DNA: TGTGCCAGCAGCTATGGCTCCTACGAGCAGTACTTC.

This clone was detected once. The chain joins TRBV4-1 to TRBJ1-2; D gene unclear. Germline assignment: CDR1 MGHRA and CDR2 YSYEKL. The CDR3 contains 14 residues. V was cut by 0 bases and J by 0 bases, with 5 bases left in between. The CDR3 here is CASSQEVANYGYTF. CDR3 sequence (DNA): TGCGCCAGCAGCCAAGAAGTTGCTAACTATGGCTACACCTTC.

The chain employs TRBV11-2 and TRBJ1-1; D not resolved. Germline CDR1 SGHAT, CDR2 FQNNGV. The CDR3 is 11 amino acids. The germline V and J ends were trimmed by 1 base and 10 bases, with 7 bases remaining between them. CDR3 DNA sequence: TGTGCCAGCAGCTTAGCCTCCAGAGCTTTCTTT. It codes for CASSLASRAFF.

This chain uses TRBV28 with TRBJ2-7; a possible D gene is TRBD2 (5 bases). The germline V and J ends were trimmed by 3 bases and 3 bases, with 9 bases remaining between them. The CDR3 sequence is 13 residues long. Germline V gene lookup returns CDR1 MDHEN and CDR2 SYDVKM. The CDR3: CASSFNSGYEQYF. The CDR3 DNA is TGTGCCAGCAGTTTTAACAGCGGCTACGAGCAGTACTTC.

V gene TRBV10-1 combines with J gene TRBJ1-2; D remains ambiguous. Between the trimmed V and J ends, which lost 5 bases and 5 bases, there was a span of 15 bases. CDR1 and CDR2 (germline): WNHNN, SYGVQD (reference sequence). The CDR3 sequence is 14 residues long. The CDR3 bases are TGCGCCAGCAGTCATGAAGGCACCTATTATGGCTACACCTTC. The encoded protein is CASSHEGTYYGYTF.

This sequence joins TRBV29-1 and TRBJ2-2; TRBD1 is a possible D gene (6 bases). The CDR3 has 12 residues. The germline V gene encodes CDR1 SQVTM and CDR2 ANQGSEA. Trimming shortened V by 7 bases and J by 6 bases, and 12 bases separated the two germline ends. CDR3 loop: CSALGGSGELFF. The CDR3 coding sequence is TGCAGCGCCTTAGGGGGTTCCGGGGAGCTGTTTTTT.

The chain has TRBV19 and TRBJ2-7; the match to TRBD1 covers 10 bases. V shed 7 bases and J 4 bases; nucleotides not matched to a gene: 7. Germline loops: CDR1 LNHDA, CDR2 SQIVND (reference sequence). The CDR3 has 14 residues. DNA for the CDR3: TGTGCCAGTAAGGAGGGACAGGGGATGTACGAGCAGTACTTC. It translates to CASKEGQGMYEQYF.

The V call is TRBV13, the J call TRBJ2-1; the match to TRBD1 covers 11 bases. Trimming cost V 5 bases and J 9 bases; bases outside gene matches: 9. Germline loops: CDR1 PRHDT, CDR2 FYEKMQ (reference sequence). The CDR3 contains 15 residues. The CDR3 DNA reads TGTGCCAGCAGCCACCGGGACAGGGGGGTGGTTGAGCAGTTCTTC. This sequence encodes CASSHRDRGVVEQFF.